These 27 T cell receptor beta chains were sequenced from one sample in a study of T cells expressing NK-cell markers. TCRdb reprocessed the 5' RACE reads; each CDR3 protein has one entry and no DNA is given. The table gives some 150,000 distinct CDR3 sequences; the top ten clones make up roughly 12% of it. Specimen: blood T cells: a sorted CD56 or NKG2C T cell subset, CD4+ or CD8+ T cells, or bulk PBMC T cells (not recorded which). These receptors all stem from a man between 18 and 35 years old in good health.

The chain is built from TRBV29-1 and TRBJ2-1; TCRdb selects TRBD2, and the lack of DNA leaves this call unchecked. The CDR3 has 12 amino acids. The germline V gene has CDR1 SQVTM and CDR2 ANQGSEA. CDR3: CSADPSSDEQFF.

The chain combines TRBV4-3 with TRBJ2-1; TCRdb's assignment of TRBD2 cannot be checked, as there is no DNA. Germline values: CDR1 LGHNA, CDR2 YSLEER. The CDR3 has 16 amino acids. The CDR3 spells CASSQVGLAVYNEQFF.

The rearrangement joins TRBV6-1 to TRBJ2-1; the D call of TRBD1 rests on TCRdb alone, since no DNA is present to check it. The CDR3 spans 14 residues. Germline-derived CDR1 and CDR2 are MNHNS and SASEGT. The CDR3 is CASSEGQGPNEQFF.

The chain joins TRBV19 to TRBJ1-2; TCRdb proposes TRBD1, but this gene call is untestable without DNA. There are 15 residues in the CDR3. CDR1 is LNHDA, CDR2 SQIVND, per germline (reference sequence). CDR3 sequence reads: CASSIGDGGLYGYTF. The full variable domain, its missing parts supplied by reference TRBV19 and TRBJ1-2, is DGGITQSPKYLFRKEGQNVTLSCEQNLNHDAMYWYRQDPGQGLRLIYYSQIVNDFQKGDIAEGYSVSREKKESFPLTVTSAQKNPTAFYLCASSIGDGGLYGYTFGSGTRLTVV.

The rearrangement joins TRBV19 to TRBJ2-1; the D call from TCRdb, TRBD1, cannot be confirmed without DNA. The CDR3 is made up of 15 amino acids. Germline CDR1 reads LNHDA; CDR2 reads SQIVND (reference sequence). The CDR3 is CASSILSTGRDEQFF.

V usage is TRBV19 and J usage is TRBJ2-3; without DNA, the TCRdb call of TRBD1 cannot be checked. The CDR3 sequence is 15 residues long. The germline gives CDR1 LNHDA, CDR2 SQIVND (reference sequence). The CDR3: CASSIGEGMTDTQYF.

The rearrangement uses TRBV5-5 and TRBJ2-7; the D call of TRBD2 rests on TCRdb alone, since no DNA is present to check it. The CDR3 runs 16 residues. Germline V CDR1 and CDR2: SGHKS, YYEKEE (reference sequence). CDR3 sequence reads: CASSLAPGLAGNEQYF.

V usage is TRBV28 and J usage is TRBJ2-3. CDR1 and CDR2 (germline): MDHEN, SYDVKM. This CDR3 comprises 16 residues. CDR3 protein: CASTQFRSTSTDTQYF. Complete variable domain (other parts from reference TRBV28 and TRBJ2-3): DVKVTQSSRYLVKRTGEKVFLECVQDMDHENMFWYRQDPGLGLRLIYFSYDVKMKEKGDIPEGYSVSREKKERFSLILESASTNQTSMYLCASTQFRSTSTDTQYFGPGTRLTVL.

The CDR3 protein is CASSQGSGGNIQYF. The chain combines TRBV4-3 with TRBJ2-4; TCRdb's assignment of TRBD1 cannot be checked, as there is no DNA. Germline values: CDR1 LGHNA, CDR2 YSLEER. This CDR3 has 14 residues.

The rearrangement joins TRBV11-3 to TRBJ2-3; absent DNA, TCRdb's TRBD1 call cannot be checked. Germline CDR1 reads SGHNT; CDR2 reads YENEEA. There are 16 residues in the CDR3. The CDR3 loop reads CASSSLGGASTDTQYF.

The chain has TRBV3-1 and TRBJ2-4. CDR1 LGHDT and CDR2 YNNKEL come from the germline V gene (reference sequence). This CDR3 is 13 amino acids long. CDR3 amino acids: CASSPSARDIQYF.

This sequence joins TRBV9 and TRBJ2-1. CDR3 size: 13 residues. Per the germline V gene, CDR1 is SGDLS and CDR2 is YYNGEE. CDR3 in amino acids: CASSGSLLNEQFF.

The chain uses TRBV10-2 and TRBJ2-7; TCRdb's D call, TRBD1, is unchecked because there is no DNA. There are 17 residues in the CDR3. Germline V gene sequence: CDR1 WSHSY, CDR2 SAAADI. The CDR3 sequence is CASSQAPLTVETYEQYF.

This rearrangement joins TRBV12-3 or TRBV12-4 to TRBJ2-1; the TRBD2 assignment by TCRdb is unverifiable without DNA. CDR3 length equals 14 residues. The CDR3 loop reads CASRILAGDNEQFF.

The chain's CDR3 is CAWSPGRDTEAFF. The chain carries TRBV30 and TRBJ1-1; with no DNA, the TCRdb D assignment of TRBD1 cannot be verified. This CDR3 contains 13 residues. Per germline, CDR1 GTSNPN and CDR2 SVGIG (reference sequence).

The V gene is TRBV10-3, the J gene TRBJ2-1. CDR3 size: 11 residues. Germline values: CDR1 ENHRY, CDR2 SYGVKD. The CDR3 loop is CATADTYEQFF.

The CDR3 sequence: CASTLGYGSYTF. The genes are TRBV12-3 or TRBV12-4 and TRBJ1-2. This CDR3 spans 12 amino acids.

This chain links TRBV15 with TRBJ2-3; TCRdb picks TRBD2, but there is no DNA to check that call. The CDR3 contains 15 residues. Germline V gene lookup returns CDR1 LNHNV and CDR2 YYDKDF (reference sequence). The CDR3 here is CATSRGERSTDTQYF.

V is TRBV20-1 and J is TRBJ2-1; TCRdb gives TRBD1 as the D gene, but with no DNA this cannot be confirmed. Germline lookup yields CDR1 DFQATT and CDR2 SNEGSKA (reference sequence). This CDR3 spans 16 amino acids. The CDR3 reads CSAPGGGSRTYNEQFF.

This chain uses TRBV19 with TRBJ2-1; the D call of TRBD1 rests on TCRdb alone, since no DNA is present to check it. Germline CDR1 and CDR2: LNHDA and SQIVND (reference sequence). CDR3 length: 15 residues. The CDR3 spells CASSMPGPNYNEQFF. The complete variable domain, with remaining parts taken from reference TRBV19 and TRBJ2-1, reads DGGITQSPKYLFRKEGQNVTLSCEQNLNHDAMYWYRQDPGQGLRLIYYSQIVNDFQKGDIAEGYSVSREKKESFPLTVTSAQKNPTAFYLCASSMPGPNYNEQFFGPGTRLTVL.

The chain recombines TRBV11-2 with TRBJ2-7. From germline, CDR1 is SGHAT and CDR2 FQNNGV. This CDR3 spans 14 amino acids. The CDR3 here is CASSPHRDFYEQYF.

The V and J genes are TRBV19 and TRBJ2-2. The CDR3 consists of 13 residues. Per germline, CDR1 LNHDA and CDR2 SQIVND (reference sequence). CDR3 residues: CAIRDDNTGELFF.

The rearrangement links TRBV29-1 to TRBJ1-2. Looked up from germline, CDR1 is SQVTM and CDR2 is ANQGSEA. CDR3 length: 13 amino acids. The CDR3 sequence is CSVIDLLNYGYTF.

The genes are TRBV5-1 and TRBJ2-1; TCRdb names TRBD2, which stays unverified in the absence of DNA. The CDR3 runs to 15 residues. CDR1 SGHRS and CDR2 YFSETQ come from the germline V gene. Here the CDR3 reads CASSLVAGDSNEQFF.

V is TRBV12-3 or TRBV12-4 and J is TRBJ2-1; no DNA is available, so the TRBD2 call from TCRdb remains unchecked. This CDR3 has 12 amino acids. This chain's CDR3 is CASSGRYDEQFF.

V usage is TRBV27 and J usage is TRBJ1-1. The CDR3 contains 14 residues. Germline CDR1 and CDR2: MNHEY and SMNVEV (reference sequence). The CDR3 spells CASSLWDRNTEAFF.

This chain's CDR3 is CASSQDGFKTQYF. This chain connects TRBV4-2 to TRBJ2-5. Germline values: CDR1 LGHNA, CDR2 YNFKEQ. There are 13 residues in the CDR3.